This T cell receptor (beta chain) was obtained from a study of regulatory T cells in long-lasting Graves disease. CDR3-region Arm-PCR and iRepertoire HTBI primers produced the TCR beta libraries. TCRdb re-called the multiplex PCR reads with MiXCR, one entry per CDR3 protein. In the table there are 400,000 to 500,000 distinct CDR3 sequences, roughly 21% of which are singletons. This sample's time point: persistent/refractory GD, antithyroid drugs over 5 years with positive TRAb. RNA from PBMCs was the source of the TCR library. With EDTA tubes as the receptacles, nine milliliters of peripheral blood were drawn. The CDR3 is 14 residues long. Germline assignment: CDR1 MGHRA and CDR2 YSYEKL. Between the trimmed V and J ends, which lost 2 bases and 2 bases, there was a span of 10 bases.

Specimen: peripheral blood mononuclear cells (PBMCs), collected when the disease was refractory, from a patient treated with antithyroid drugs. This TCR came from a female donor with Graves disease. This chain uses TRBV4-1 with TRBJ2-7, with D tentatively TRBD2 (5 bases). The CDR3 spells CASSQNLAPYEQYF. The DNA of the CDR3 is TGCGCCAGCAGCCAAAACTTAGCGCCCTACGAGCAGTACTTC.